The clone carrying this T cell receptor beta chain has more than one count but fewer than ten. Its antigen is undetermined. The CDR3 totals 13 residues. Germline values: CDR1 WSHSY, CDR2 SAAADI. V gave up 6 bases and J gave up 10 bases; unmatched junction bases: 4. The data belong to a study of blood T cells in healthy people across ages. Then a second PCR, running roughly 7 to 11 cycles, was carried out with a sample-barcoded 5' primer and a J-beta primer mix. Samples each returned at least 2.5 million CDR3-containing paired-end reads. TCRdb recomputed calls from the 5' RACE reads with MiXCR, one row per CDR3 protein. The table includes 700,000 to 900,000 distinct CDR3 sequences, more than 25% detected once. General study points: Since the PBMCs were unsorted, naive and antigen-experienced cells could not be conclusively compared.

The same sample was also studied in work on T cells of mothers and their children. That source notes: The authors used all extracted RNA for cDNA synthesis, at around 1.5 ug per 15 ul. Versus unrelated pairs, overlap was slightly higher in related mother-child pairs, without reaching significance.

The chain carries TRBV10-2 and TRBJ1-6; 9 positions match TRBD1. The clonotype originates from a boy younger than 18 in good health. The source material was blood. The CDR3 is CASRDRGDSPLHF. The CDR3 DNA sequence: TGCGCCAGCAGGGACAGGGGAGACTCACCCCTCCACTTT.